The clone carrying this T cell receptor beta chain was seen a few times. What it binds is not known. Amplification used 52 TRBV primers and 13 TRBJ primers. Repertoires were generated with immunoSEQ multiplex PCR, while TCRdb's copy carries only in-frame clones and drops some. This table holds more than 25,000 clones, 85% to 95% found once. This record belongs to a study of regulatory T cells. Notes on the study in general: Hydrophobic residues at CDR3 positions 6 and 7 were enriched in conventional CD4+ T cells of CD3G-deficient patients.

Sequenced input: conventional CD4+ T cells sorted from blood. The receptor comes from a person aged 18 to 29 with CD3G deficiency.

Written as DNA, the CDR3 is TGTGCCAGCAGTGTTCGGCGGGAACTGTTCTTC. This codes for CASSVRRELFF. This sequence joins TRBV6-1 and TRBJ2-1; maybe TRBD2 (6 bases). Trimming removed 4 bases from V and 15 bases from J, with 13 bases in between. The CDR3 totals 11 residues. CDR1 MNHNS and CDR2 SASEGT come from the germline V gene.